This T cell receptor beta chain appears in the sequencing data of a study of T cells in Graves' hyperthyroidism and ophthalmopathy. Study background: Blood was drawn when the patient was first diagnosed and still untreated.

J gave up 7 bases and V 4 bases, and 5 bases lay outside the gene matches. The CDR3 is made up of 14 amino acids. CDR1 and CDR2 from the germline V gene are SGHRS and YFSETQ. Amplified regions were TCR beta CDR3 sequences from RNA transcripts. A set of HTBI primers served as the primers for a first-round RT-PCR of the TCR CDR3. TCRdb reanalysed the multiplex PCR reads using MiXCR and keeps one entry per CDR3 protein. The table shows roughly 420,000 distinct CDR3 sequences, with around 14% occurring only once. Regarding the study as a whole: The model identified upcoming ophthalmopathy a median approximately six months ahead of onset. Separating ophthalmopathy from stable hyperthyroidism was achieved by a 13 V-J model.

The authors took PBMCs from roughly 9.3 ml fresh peripheral blood. This clonotype was seen ten or more times. No antigen is known for it. This receptor was taken from a woman younger than 35 with Graves' hyperthyroidism. Sequenced input: blood. The chain employs TRBV5-1 and TRBJ2-1; 10 bases align to TRBD1. The CDR3 loop reads CASSDDRGHNEQFF. The DNA of the CDR3 is TGCGCCAGCAGCGACGACAGGGGGCATAATGAGCAGTTCTTC.